This TCR beta chain derives from a study of cytomegalovirus exposure and HLA in healthy donors. The PCR ran on 60 Vbeta and 13 Jbeta primers. Generated by immunoSEQ multiplex PCR, the TCRdb table keeps only in-frame clones and is missing some. The table records about 130,000 clones, about 80% of them present only once. This clone was seen more than once but under ten times. This CDR3 is built from 16 residues. Trimming took 0 bases from V and 0 from J, leaving 12 bases between them. Germline CDR1 reads SGHRS; CDR2 reads YFSETQ. V and J are TRBV5-1 and TRBJ1-2; weak D call: TRBD1 (5 bases). The sample consisted of PBMCs. This clonotype was sampled from a woman aged 35 to 49 in good health and CMV-seronegative. CDR3 in amino acids: CASSLAGGPTNYGYTF. CDR3 sequence (DNA): TGCGCCAGCAGCTTGGCGGGGGGACCAACTAACTATGGCTACACCTTC.